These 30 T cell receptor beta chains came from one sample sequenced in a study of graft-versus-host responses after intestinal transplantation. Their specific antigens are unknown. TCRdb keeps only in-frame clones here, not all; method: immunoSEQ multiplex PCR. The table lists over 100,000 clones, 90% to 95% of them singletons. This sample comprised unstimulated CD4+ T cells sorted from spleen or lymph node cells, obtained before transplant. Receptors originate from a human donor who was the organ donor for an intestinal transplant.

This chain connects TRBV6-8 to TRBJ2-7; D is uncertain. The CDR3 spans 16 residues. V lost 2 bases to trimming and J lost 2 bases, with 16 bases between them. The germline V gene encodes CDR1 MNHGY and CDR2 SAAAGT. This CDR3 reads CASSYGTVLFPYEQYF. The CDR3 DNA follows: TGTGCCAGCAGTTACGGAACGGTCCTATTCCCCTACGAGCAGTACTTC.

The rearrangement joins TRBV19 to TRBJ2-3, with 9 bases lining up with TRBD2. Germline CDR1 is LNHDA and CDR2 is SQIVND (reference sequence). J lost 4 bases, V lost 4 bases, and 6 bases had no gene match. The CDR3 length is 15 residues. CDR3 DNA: TGTGCCAGTAGTAGGGCGGGAGGGCCCCCAGATACGCAGTATTTT. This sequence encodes CASSRAGGPPDTQYF.

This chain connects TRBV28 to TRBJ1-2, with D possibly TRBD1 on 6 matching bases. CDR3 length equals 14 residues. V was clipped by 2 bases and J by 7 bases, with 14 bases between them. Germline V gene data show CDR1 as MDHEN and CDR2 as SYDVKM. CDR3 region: CASSLPTGWVGYTF. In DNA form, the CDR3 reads TGTGCCAGCAGTTTACCTACAGGGTGGGTTGGCTACACCTTC.

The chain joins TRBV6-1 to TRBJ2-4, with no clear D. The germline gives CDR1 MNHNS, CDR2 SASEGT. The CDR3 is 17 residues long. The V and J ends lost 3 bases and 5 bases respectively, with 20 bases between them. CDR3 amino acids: CASSDLRRPWSENIQYF. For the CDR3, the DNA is TGTGCCAGCAGTGATCTCAGACGGCCCTGGTCCGAAAACATTCAGTACTTC.

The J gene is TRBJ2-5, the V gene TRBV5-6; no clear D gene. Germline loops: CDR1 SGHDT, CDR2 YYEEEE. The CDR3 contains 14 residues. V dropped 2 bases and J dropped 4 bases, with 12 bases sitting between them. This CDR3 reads CASSFGSLGETQYF. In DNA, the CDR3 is TGTGCCAGCAGCTTTGGCAGCTTGGGAGAGACCCAGTACTTC.

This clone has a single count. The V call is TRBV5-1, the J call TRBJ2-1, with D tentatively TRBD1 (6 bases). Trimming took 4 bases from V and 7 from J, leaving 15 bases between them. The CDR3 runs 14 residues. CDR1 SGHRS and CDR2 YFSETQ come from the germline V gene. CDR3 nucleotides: TGCGCCAGCAGCCGCCGAAGCCAGGGGAATGAGCAGTTCTTC. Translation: CASSRRSQGNEQFF.

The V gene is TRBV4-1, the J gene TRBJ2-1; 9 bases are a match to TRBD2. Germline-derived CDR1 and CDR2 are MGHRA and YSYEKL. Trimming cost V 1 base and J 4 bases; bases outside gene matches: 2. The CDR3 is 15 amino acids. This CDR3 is CASSQASGGYNEQFF. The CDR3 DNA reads TGCGCCAGCAGCCAAGCGAGCGGGGGGTACAATGAGCAGTTCTTC.

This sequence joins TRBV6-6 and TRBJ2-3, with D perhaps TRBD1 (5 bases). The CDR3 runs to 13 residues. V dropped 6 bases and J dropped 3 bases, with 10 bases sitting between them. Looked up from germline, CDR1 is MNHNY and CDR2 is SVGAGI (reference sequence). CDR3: CASSPTATDTQYF. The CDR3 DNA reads TGTGCCAGCAGCCCGACAGCGACAGATACGCAGTATTTT.

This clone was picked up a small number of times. CDR3 bases: TGTGCCAGTAGTAAAAGGGTTTTCCATGGCTACACCTTC. Translation: CASSKRVFHGYTF. The rearrangement uses TRBV19 and TRBJ1-2; no firm D call. Trimming took off 4 bases at V and 6 bases at J, with 12 bases between the two ends. The CDR3 runs 13 residues. Germline V gene lookup returns CDR1 LNHDA and CDR2 SQIVND (reference sequence).

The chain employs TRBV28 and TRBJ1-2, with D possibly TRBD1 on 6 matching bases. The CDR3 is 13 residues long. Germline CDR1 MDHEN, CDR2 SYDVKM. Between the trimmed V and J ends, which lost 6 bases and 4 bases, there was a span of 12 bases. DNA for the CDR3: TGTGCCAGCAGCCAACAGGGAACCTATGGCTACACCTTC. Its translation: CASSQQGTYGYTF.

The CDR3 bases are TGTGCCAGCAGCGGGGGGGACTATGGCTACACCTTC. Protein: CASSGGDYGYTF. V usage is TRBV7-2 and J usage is TRBJ1-2; a possible D gene is TRBD1 (5 bases). Germline V CDR1 and CDR2: SGHTA, FQGNSA. The CDR3 spans 12 residues. Deletions cut 5 bases from V and 3 bases from J, with 7 bases between.

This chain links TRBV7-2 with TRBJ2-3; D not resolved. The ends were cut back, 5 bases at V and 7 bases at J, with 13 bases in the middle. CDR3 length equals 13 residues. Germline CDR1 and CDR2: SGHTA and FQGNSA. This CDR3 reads CASSLEQAYTQYF. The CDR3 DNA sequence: TGTGCCAGCAGCCTAGAGCAAGCCTATACGCAGTATTTT.

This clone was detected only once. The CDR3 reads CASSPQGAEQYF. CDR3 DNA sequence: TGTGCCAGCAGCCCACAGGGAGCCGAGCAGTACTTC. This chain uses TRBV7-2 with TRBJ2-7, with TRBD1 as a possible D gene (6 bases). This CDR3 contains 12 residues. The V end lost 5 bases, the J end lost 6 bases, and 11 bases lay between the germline ends. Per the germline V gene, CDR1 is SGHTA and CDR2 is FQGNSA.

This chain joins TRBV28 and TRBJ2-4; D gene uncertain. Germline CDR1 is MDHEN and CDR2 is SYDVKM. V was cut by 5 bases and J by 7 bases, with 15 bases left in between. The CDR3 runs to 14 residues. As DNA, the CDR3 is TGTGCCAGCAGTGCCATGAGTCCGAACAACATTCAGTACTTC. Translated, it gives CASSAMSPNNIQYF. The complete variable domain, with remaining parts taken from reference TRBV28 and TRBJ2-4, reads DVKVTQSSRYLVKRTGEKVFLECVQDMDHENMFWYRQDPGLGLRLIYFSYDVKMKEKGDIPEGYSVSREKKERFSLILESASTNQTSMYLCASSAMSPNNIQYFGAGTRLSVL.

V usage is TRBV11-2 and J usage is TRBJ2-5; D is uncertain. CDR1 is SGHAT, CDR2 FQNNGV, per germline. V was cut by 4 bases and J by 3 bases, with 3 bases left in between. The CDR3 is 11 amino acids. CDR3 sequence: CASSSEETQYF. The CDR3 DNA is TGTGCCAGCAGCTCCGAAGAGACCCAGTACTTC. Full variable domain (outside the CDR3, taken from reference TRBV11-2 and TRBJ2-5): EAGVAQSPRYKIIEKRQSVAFWCNPISGHATLYWYQQILGQGPKLLIQFQNNGVVDDSQLPKDRFSAERLKGVDSTLKIQPAKLEDSAVYLCASSSEETQYFGPGTRLLVL.

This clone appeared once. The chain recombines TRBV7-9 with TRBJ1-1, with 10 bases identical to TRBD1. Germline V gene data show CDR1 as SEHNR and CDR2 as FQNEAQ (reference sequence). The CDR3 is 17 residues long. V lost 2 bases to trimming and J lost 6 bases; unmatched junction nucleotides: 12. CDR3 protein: CASSLLVGTGARPEAFF. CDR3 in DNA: TGTGCCAGCAGCTTATTGGTAGGGACAGGGGCGCGGCCTGAAGCTTTCTTT.

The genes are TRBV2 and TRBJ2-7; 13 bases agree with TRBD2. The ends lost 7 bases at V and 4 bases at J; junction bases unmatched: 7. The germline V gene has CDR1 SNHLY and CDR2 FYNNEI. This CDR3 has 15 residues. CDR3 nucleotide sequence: TGTGCCAGCATTCCCGGACTAGCGGGGGCTTACGAGCAGTACTTC. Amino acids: CASIPGLAGAYEQYF.

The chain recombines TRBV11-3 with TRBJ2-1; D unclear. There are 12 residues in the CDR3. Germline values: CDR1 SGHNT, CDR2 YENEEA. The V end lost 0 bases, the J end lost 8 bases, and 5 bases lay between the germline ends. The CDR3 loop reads CASSLDADEQFF. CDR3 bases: TGTGCCAGCAGCTTAGACGCAGATGAGCAGTTCTTC.

The CDR3 region has the DNA TGTGCCAGCACCAGATCCACACGTCTGGGGTATGGCTACACCTTC. This sequence encodes CASTRSTRLGYGYTF. The chain employs TRBV28 and TRBJ1-2; D uncertain. Trimming cost V 7 bases and J 5 bases, with 20 bases left between them. The length of the CDR3 is 15 residues. Per the germline V gene, CDR1 is MDHEN and CDR2 is SYDVKM.

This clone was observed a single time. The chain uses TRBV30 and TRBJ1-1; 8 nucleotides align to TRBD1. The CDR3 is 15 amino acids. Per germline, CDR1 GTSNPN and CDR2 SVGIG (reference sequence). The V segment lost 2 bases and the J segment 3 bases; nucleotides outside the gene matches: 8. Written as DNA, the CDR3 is TGTGCCTGGAGTCCCACAACAGGGGGGTACACTGAAGCTTTCTTT. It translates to CAWSPTTGGYTEAFF.

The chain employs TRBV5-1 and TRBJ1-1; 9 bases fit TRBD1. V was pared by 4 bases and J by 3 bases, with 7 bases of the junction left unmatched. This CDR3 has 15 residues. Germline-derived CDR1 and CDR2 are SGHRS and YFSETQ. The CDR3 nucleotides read TGCGCCAGCAGCCAAAACAGGGGGCAATACACTGAAGCTTTCTTT. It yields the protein CASSQNRGQYTEAFF.

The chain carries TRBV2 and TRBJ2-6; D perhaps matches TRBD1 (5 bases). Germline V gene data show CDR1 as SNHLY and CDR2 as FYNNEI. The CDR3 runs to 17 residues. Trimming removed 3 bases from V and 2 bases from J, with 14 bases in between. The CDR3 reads CASSEGQGIAGANVLTF. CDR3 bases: TGTGCCAGCAGTGAGGGGCAGGGCATAGCTGGGGCCAACGTCCTGACTTTC.

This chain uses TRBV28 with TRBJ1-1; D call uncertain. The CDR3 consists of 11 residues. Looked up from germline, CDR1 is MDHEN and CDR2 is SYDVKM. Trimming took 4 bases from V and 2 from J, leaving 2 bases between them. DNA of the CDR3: TGTGCCAGCAGTTCAAACACTGAAGCTTTCTTT. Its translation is CASSSNTEAFF.

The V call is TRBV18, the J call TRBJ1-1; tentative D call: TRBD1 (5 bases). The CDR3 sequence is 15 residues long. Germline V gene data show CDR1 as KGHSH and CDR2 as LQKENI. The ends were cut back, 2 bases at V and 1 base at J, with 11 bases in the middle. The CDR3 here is CASSPSGTGNTEAFF. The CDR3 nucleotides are TGTGCCAGCTCACCAAGCGGGACGGGGAACACTGAAGCTTTCTTT.

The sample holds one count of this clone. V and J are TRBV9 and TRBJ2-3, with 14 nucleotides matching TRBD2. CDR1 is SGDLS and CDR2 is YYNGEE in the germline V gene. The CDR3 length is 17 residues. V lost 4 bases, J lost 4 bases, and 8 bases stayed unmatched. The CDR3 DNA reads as TGTGCCAGCAGCCCCTCCGGGACTAGCGGGAGTCCAGATACGCAGTATTTT. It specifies CASSPSGTSGSPDTQYF. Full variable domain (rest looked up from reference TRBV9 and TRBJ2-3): DSGVTQTPKHLITATGQRVTLRCSPRSGDLSVYWYQQSLDQGLQFLIQYYNGEERAKGNILERFSAQQFPDLHSELNLSSLELGDSALYFCASSPSGTSGSPDTQYFGPGTRLTVL.

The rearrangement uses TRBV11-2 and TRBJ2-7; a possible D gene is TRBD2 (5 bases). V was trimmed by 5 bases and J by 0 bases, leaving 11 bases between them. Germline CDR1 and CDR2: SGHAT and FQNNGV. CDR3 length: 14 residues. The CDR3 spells CASSPEAVSYEQYF. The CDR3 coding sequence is TGTGCCAGCAGCCCGGAGGCAGTCTCCTACGAGCAGTACTTC.

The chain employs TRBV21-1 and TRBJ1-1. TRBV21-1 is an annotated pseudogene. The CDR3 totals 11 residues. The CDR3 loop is CASSDNTEAFF. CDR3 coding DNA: TGTGCCAGCAGCGACAACACTGAAGCTTTCTTT.

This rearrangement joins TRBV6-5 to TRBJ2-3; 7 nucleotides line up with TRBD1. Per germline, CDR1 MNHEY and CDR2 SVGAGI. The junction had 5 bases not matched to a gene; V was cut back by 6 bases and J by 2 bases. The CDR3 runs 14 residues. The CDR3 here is CASRPGTVTDTQYF. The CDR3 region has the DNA TGTGCCAGCAGGCCCGGGACAGTCACAGATACGCAGTATTTT.

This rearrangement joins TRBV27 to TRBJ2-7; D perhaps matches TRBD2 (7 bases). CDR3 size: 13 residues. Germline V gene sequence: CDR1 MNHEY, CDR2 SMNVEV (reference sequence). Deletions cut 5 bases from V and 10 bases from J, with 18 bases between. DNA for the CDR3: TGTGCCAGCAGTCCCGGGGGGCGGAACCCCCAGTACTTC. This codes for CASSPGGRNPQYF.

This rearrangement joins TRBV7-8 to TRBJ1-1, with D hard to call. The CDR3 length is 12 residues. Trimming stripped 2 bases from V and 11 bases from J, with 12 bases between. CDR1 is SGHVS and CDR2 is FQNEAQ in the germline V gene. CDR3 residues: CASSLTKVPAFF. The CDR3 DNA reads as TGTGCCAGCAGCTTAACAAAGGTGCCTGCTTTCTTT.